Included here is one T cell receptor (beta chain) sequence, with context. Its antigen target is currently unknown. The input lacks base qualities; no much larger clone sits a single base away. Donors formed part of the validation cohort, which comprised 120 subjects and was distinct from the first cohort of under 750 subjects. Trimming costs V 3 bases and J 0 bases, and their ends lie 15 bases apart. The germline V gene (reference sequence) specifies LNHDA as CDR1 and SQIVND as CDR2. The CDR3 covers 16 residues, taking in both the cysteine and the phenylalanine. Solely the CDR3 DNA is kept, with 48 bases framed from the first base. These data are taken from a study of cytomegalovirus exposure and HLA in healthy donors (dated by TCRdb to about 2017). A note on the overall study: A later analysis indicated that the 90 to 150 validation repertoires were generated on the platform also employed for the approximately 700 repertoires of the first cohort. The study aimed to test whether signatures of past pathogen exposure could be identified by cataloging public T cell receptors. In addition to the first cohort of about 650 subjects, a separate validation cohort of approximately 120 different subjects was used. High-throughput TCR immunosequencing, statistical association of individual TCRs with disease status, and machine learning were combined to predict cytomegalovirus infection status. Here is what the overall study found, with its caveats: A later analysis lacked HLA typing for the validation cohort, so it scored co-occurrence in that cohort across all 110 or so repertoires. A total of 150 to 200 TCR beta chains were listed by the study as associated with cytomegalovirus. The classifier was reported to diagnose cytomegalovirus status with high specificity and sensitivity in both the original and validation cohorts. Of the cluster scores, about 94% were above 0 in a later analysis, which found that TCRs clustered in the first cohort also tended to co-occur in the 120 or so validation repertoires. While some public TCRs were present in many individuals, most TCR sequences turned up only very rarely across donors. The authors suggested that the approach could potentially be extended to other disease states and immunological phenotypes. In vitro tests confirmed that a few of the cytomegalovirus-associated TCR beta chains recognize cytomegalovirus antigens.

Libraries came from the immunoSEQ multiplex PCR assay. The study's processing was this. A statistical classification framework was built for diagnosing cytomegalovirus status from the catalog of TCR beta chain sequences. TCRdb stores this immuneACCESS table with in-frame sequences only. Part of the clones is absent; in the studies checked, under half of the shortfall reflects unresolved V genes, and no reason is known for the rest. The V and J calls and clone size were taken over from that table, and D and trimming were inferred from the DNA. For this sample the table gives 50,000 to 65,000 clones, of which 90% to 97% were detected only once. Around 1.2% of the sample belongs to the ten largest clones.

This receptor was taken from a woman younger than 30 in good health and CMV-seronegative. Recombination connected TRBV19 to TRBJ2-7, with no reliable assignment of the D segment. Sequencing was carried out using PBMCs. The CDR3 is CASSIVGGMGSYEQYF. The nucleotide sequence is TGTGCCAGTAGTATCGTAGGCGGAATGGGCTCCTACGAGCAGTACTTC.